These 8 T cell receptor beta chains came from one sample sequenced in a study of shared clonotypes between healthy human individuals. TCRdb's table, derived via immunoSEQ multiplex PCR, lists solely in-frame clones and lacks some. The table has some 2,100,000 clones, roughly 95% seen once. Material: naive CD4+ T cells sorted from blood. Subset: CD45RA+ positively selected. The source is a man between 18 and 35 years old in good health.

The gene calls are TRBV28 and TRBJ2-7; D unclear. This CDR3 region has 12 residues. The germline CDR1 and CDR2 sequences are MDHEN and SYDVKM. V lost 4 bases, J lost 6 bases, and 10 bases lay in between. Written as DNA, the CDR3 is TGTGCCAGCAGTTATTCCACTTCCGAGCAGTACTTC. This translates into CASSYSTSEQYF.

V and J are TRBV28 and TRBJ1-2; TRBD1 is a possible D gene (5 bases). Trimming took 2 bases from V and 10 from J, leaving 11 bases between them. CDR3 length: 12 residues. Germline V lookup: CDR1 MDHEN, CDR2 SYDVKM. CDR3 loop: CASSLGGTTYTF. The CDR3 DNA is TGTGCCAGCAGTTTAGGGGGGACTACCTACACCTTC.

The CDR3 region has the DNA TGTGCCAGCAGGGAAGCGGGAAAGGGAACAGATACGCAGTATTTT. Protein: CASREAGKGTDTQYF. The rearrangement joins TRBV28 to TRBJ2-3; 7 positions match TRBD2. This CDR3 comprises 15 residues. Germline values: CDR1 MDHEN, CDR2 SYDVKM. V lost 6 bases to trimming and J lost 3 bases; unmatched junction nucleotides: 9.

V and J are TRBV11-2 and TRBJ2-2; 7 bases match TRBD1. The CDR3 spans 15 residues. Germline V gene sequence: CDR1 SGHAT, CDR2 FQNNGV. J gave up 7 bases and V 2 bases, and 7 bases lay outside the gene matches. The CDR3 protein is CASSLNAGGFGELFF. The CDR3 DNA reads as TGTGCCAGCAGCTTAAATGCAGGGGGTTTCGGGGAGCTGTTTTTT.

The chain has TRBV6-6 and TRBJ1-4; 9 bases align to TRBD1. Per germline, CDR1 MNHNY and CDR2 SVGAGI (reference sequence). The V segment lost 8 bases and the J segment 5 bases; nucleotides outside the gene matches: 12. The CDR3 consists of 16 residues. CDR3 loop: CASCTTAGTGNEKLFF. CDR3 DNA: TGTGCCAGCTGTACCACCGCCGGGACAGGGAATGAAAAACTGTTTTTT.

The V call is TRBV11-2, the J call TRBJ2-1, with 11 nucleotides matching TRBD1. The CDR3 has 15 amino acids. Trimming cost V 5 bases and J 6 bases; bases outside gene matches: 6. The germline CDR1 and CDR2 sequences are SGHAT and FQNNGV. CDR3 DNA sequence: TGTGCCAGCAGCCCCCGGGACAGGGGGTCCAATGAGCAGTTCTTC. As protein: CASSPRDRGSNEQFF.

The genes are TRBV5-1 and TRBJ1-1; 9 nucleotides align to TRBD1. In germline, CDR1 is SGHRS, CDR2 YFSETQ. This CDR3 contains 15 residues. V lost 0 bases and J lost 3; bases outside the gene matches: 3. The chain's CDR3 is CASSLERQGDTEAFF. In DNA form, the CDR3 reads TGCGCCAGCAGCTTGGAGAGACAGGGGGACACTGAAGCTTTCTTT.

This chain uses TRBV4-1 with TRBJ2-2; a possible D gene is TRBD1 (6 bases). Germline V gene sequence: CDR1 MGHRA, CDR2 YSYEKL. CDR3 size: 16 residues. The germline V and J ends were trimmed by 0 bases and 4 bases, with 12 bases remaining between them. The CDR3 here is CASSQESQGPTGELFF. CDR3 DNA: TGCGCCAGCAGCCAAGAGAGTCAGGGGCCCACCGGGGAGCTGTTTTTT.